This T cell receptor (beta chain) derives from a study of shared clonotypes between healthy human individuals. TCRdb's table, derived via immunoSEQ multiplex PCR, lists solely in-frame clones and lacks some. The profile shows about 1.1 million clones, 78% of them singletons. Sequenced sample: memory CD4+ T cells from PBMCs. As for subset: CD45RA-negative fraction. The source of this sequence is a man younger than 35 in good health. Some clones in this sample may be carry-over from other donors' samples.

CDR3 coding DNA: TGCGCCAGCAGCTCCGGACTAGCGGGAGGTAGGGAGCAGTACTTC. Translated, it gives CASSSGLAGGREQYF. The genes are TRBV5-1 and TRBJ2-5, with TRBD2 matching 14 bases. This CDR3 has 15 amino acids. V lost 3 bases to trimming and J lost 11 bases; unmatched junction nucleotides: 9. Germline V CDR1 and CDR2: SGHRS, YFSETQ.